This entry lists 8 T cell receptor beta chains sequenced from one sample in a study of T cell repertoires in cytomegalovirus infection. TCRdb re-derived calls from the reads in MiXCR, one entry per CDR3 protein. This table holds 150,000 to 200,000 distinct CDR3 sequences, 13% to 15% found once. Material for sequencing was PBMCs. The receptors originated from a human donor in good health (CMV status not recorded). Some clones in this sample may be carry-over from other donors' samples.

This clonotype showed up just a few times. The chain combines TRBV19 with TRBJ1-1; D gene unclear. The length of the CDR3 is 15 residues. Trimming shortened V by 6 bases and J by 1 base, and 15 bases separated the two germline ends. Germline V gene lookup returns CDR1 LNHDA and CDR2 SQIVND (reference sequence). The DNA for the CDR3 is TGTGCCAGTAGCCGCGGGCCGTCCTCGAACACTGAAGCTTTCTTT. Its protein product is CASSRGPSSNTEAFF.

There are a few counts of this clonotype. This chain joins TRBV7-2 and TRBJ1-2, with D possibly being TRBD1 (6 bases). V was trimmed by 8 bases and J by 8 bases, leaving 18 bases between them. CDR1 SGHTA and CDR2 FQGNSA come from the germline V gene. The CDR3 is made up of 13 amino acids. The CDR3 DNA reads as TGTGCCAGCGGATGGGAGGGGGAATGGGGCTACACCTTC. Translation gives CASGWEGEWGYTF.

The table lists this clonotype with many counts. CDR3 in DNA: TGTGCCAGCAGCTTGCCGACAGGGATGAACACTGAAGCTTTCTTT. Its translation is CASSLPTGMNTEAFF. The chain has TRBV7-9 and TRBJ1-1; 7 nucleotides line up with TRBD1. Germline CDR1 and CDR2: SEHNR and FQNEAQ (reference sequence). This CDR3 is built from 15 residues. The junction had 4 bases not matched to a gene; V was cut back by 3 bases and J by 0 bases. Full variable domain (outside the CDR3, taken from reference TRBV7-9 and TRBJ1-1): DTGVSQNPRHKITKRGQNVTFRCDPISEHNRLYWYRQTLGQGPEFLTYFQNEAQLEKSRLLSDRFSAERPKGSFSTLEIQRTEQGDSAMYLCASSLPTGMNTEAFFGQGTRLTVV.

This clonotype was counted many times. The gene calls are TRBV7-3 and TRBJ2-1; maybe TRBD2 (6 bases). Germline CDR1 is SGHTA and CDR2 is FQGTGA. The CDR3 spans 15 residues. The germline V and J ends were trimmed by 1 base and 7 bases, with 14 bases remaining between them. The CDR3 DNA is TGTGCCAGCAGCTTAATAACGGGAGCGCTGAATGAGCAGTTCTTC. Translation: CASSLITGALNEQFF.

This clonotype appeared a few times. The CDR3 sequence: CASSTGSNNQETQYF. The CDR3 region has the DNA TGCGCCAGCAGCACAGGGAGCAATAACCAAGAGACCCAGTACTTC. The rearrangement joins TRBV5-1 to TRBJ2-5; possible D gene TRBD1, 6 bases. This CDR3 spans 15 amino acids. Germline assignment: CDR1 SGHRS and CDR2 YFSETQ. Trimming pared 4 bases from V and 0 bases from J, leaving 13 bases between.

This clonotype has at least ten counts. The CDR3 DNA follows: TGTGCCAGCAGCTCTCGCGGGGTAGCGGGCCACAATGAGCAGTTCTTC. Translating gives CASSSRGVAGHNEQFF. The chain is built from TRBV7-2 and TRBJ2-1, with 7 bases fitting TRBD2. This CDR3 comprises 16 residues. From germline, CDR1 is SGHTA and CDR2 FQGNSA. Unmatched junction bases numbered 11, after V lost 4 bases and J lost 5 bases.

This clonotype was counted many times. This rearrangement joins TRBV7-9 to TRBJ2-1; the D is unclear. CDR3 length equals 16 residues. CDR1 and CDR2 (germline): SEHNR, FQNEAQ (reference sequence). Between the trimmed V and J ends, which lost 5 bases and 4 bases, there was a span of 18 bases. CDR3 residues: CASSLLRRAIYNEQFF. The DNA of the CDR3 is TGTGCCAGCAGCCTCCTGCGAAGGGCGATTTACAATGAGCAGTTCTTC.

About this clonotype itself: Given a much more abundant clone one base away, this may be a read error. The chain joins TRBV7-2 to TRBJ2-7; D could derive from TRBD1 or TRBD2 (5 bases each). This CDR3 is 14 amino acids long. The germline V gene has CDR1 SGHTA and CDR2 FQGNSA. The CDR3 reads CASSFSPGPYDQYF. DNA of the CDR3: TGTGCCAGCAGCTTTTCTCCGGGGCCCTACGATCAGTACTTC.